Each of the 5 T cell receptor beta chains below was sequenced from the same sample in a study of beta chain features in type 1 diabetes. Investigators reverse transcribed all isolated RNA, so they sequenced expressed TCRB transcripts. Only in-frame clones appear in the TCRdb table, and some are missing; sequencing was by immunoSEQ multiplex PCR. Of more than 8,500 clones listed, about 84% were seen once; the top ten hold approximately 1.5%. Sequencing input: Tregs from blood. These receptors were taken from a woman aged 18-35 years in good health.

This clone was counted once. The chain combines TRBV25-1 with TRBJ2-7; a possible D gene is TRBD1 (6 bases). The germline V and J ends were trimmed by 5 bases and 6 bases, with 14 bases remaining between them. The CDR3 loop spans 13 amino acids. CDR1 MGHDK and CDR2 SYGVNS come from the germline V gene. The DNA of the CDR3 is TGTGCCAGCAGTCGGCAGGGGACCGCCGAGCAGTACTTC. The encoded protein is CASSRQGTAEQYF.

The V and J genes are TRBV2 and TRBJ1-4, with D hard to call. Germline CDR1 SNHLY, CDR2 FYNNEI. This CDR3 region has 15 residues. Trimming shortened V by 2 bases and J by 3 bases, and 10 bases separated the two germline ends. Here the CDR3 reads CASSETAVPNEKLFF. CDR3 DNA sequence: TGTGCCAGCAGTGAAACGGCGGTCCCTAATGAAAAACTGTTTTTT.

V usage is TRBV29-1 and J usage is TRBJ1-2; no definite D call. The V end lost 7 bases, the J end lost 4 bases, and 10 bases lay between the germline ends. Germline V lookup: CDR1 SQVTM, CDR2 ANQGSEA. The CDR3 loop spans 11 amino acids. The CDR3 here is CSALLPYGYTF. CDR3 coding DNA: TGCAGCGCCCTCCTCCCCTATGGCTACACCTTC.

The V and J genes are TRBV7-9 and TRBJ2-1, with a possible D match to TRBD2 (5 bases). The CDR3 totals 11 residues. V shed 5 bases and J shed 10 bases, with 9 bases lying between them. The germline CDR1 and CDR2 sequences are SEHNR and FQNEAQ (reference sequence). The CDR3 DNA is TGTGCCAGCAGCATACTAGGGGAGCAGTTCTTC. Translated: CASSILGEQFF.

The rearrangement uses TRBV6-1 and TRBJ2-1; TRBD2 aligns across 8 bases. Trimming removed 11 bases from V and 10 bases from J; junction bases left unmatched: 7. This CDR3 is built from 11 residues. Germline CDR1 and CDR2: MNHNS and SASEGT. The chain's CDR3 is CAEREGGEQFF. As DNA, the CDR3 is TGTGCCGAACGGGAGGGCGGGGAGCAGTTCTTC.